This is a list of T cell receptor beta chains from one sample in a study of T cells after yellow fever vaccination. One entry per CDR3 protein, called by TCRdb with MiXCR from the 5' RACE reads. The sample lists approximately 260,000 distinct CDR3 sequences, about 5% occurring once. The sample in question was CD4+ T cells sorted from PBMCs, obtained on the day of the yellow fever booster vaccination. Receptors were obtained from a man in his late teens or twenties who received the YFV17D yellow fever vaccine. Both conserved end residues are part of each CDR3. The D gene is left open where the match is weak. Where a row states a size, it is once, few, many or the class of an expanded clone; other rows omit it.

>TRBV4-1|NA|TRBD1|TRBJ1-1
CASSLIGRGRNTEAFF
TGCGCCAGCAGCCTGATCGGCAGGGGGCGGAACACTGAAGCTTTCTTT
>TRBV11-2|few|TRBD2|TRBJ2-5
CASSLGLSGGLGETQYF
TGTGCCAGCAGCTTAGGTCTGAGCGGGGGGCTCGGGGAGACCCAGTACTTC
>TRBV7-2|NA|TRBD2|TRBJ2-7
CASSSSGLAGDHYYEQYF
TGTGCCAGCAGCTCTTCTGGACTAGCGGGGGACCACTACTACGAGCAGTACTTC
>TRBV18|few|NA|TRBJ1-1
CASSPFRGMNTEAFF
TGTGCCAGCTCACCATTCCGGGGAATGAACACTGAAGCTTTCTTT
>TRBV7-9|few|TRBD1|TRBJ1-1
CASSPTKGATEAFF
TGTGCCAGCAGCCCGACTAAGGGGGCCACTGAAGCTTTCTTT
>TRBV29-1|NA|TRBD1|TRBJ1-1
CSVDHRGPSEAFF
TGCAGCGTTGATCACAGGGGGCCCTCTGAAGCTTTCTTT
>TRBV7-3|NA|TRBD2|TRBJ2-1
CASSLNGLENDEQFF
TGTGCCAGCAGCTTAAATGGACTAGAAAACGATGAGCAGTTCTTC
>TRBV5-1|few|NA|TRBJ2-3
CATGYGADTQYF
TGCGCCACCGGTTATGGTGCAGATACGCAGTATTTT
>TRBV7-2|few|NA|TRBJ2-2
CASSPLGARNTGELFF
TGTGCCAGCAGCCCCCTGGGGGCCAGGAACACCGGGGAGCTGTTTTTT
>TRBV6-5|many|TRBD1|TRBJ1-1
CASSYPGTAGQAFF
TGTGCCAGCAGTTACCCCGGGACAGCGGGTCAAGCTTTCTTT
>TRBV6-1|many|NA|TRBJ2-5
CASSERPQETQYF
TGTGCCAGCAGTGAGAGACCACAAGAGACCCAGTACTTC
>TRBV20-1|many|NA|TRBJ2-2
CSAAPGGTGELFF
TGCAGTGCTGCCCCCGGGGGCACCGGGGAGCTGTTTTTT
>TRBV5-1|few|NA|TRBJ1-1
CASSLDYMNTEAFF
TGCGCCAGCAGCTTAGATTACATGAACACTGAAGCTTTCTTT
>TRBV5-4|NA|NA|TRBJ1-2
CASSSVGQNYGYTF
TGTGCCAGCAGCTCGGTTGGACAGAACTATGGCTACACCTTC
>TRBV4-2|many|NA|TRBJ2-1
CASSQTQAVDNEQFF
TGTGCCAGCAGCCAAACCCAAGCAGTTGACAATGAGCAGTTCTTC
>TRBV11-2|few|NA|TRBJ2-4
CATSHGWDIQYF
TGTGCCACCTCACATGGCTGGGACATTCAGTACTTC
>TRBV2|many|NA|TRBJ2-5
CASSGGGAAQETQYF
TGTGCCAGCAGTGGAGGTGGGGCAGCCCAAGAGACCCAGTACTTC
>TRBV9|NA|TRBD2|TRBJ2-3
CASSAGLAGDTQYF
TGTGCCAGCAGCGCGGGACTAGCAGGTGACACGCAGTATTTT
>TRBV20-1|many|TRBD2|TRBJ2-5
CSARGPAGAGETQYF
TGCAGTGCTAGAGGGCCAGCGGGGGCGGGAGAGACCCAGTACTTC
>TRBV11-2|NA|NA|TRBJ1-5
CASSLGWGAWQPQHF
TGTGCCAGCAGCTTAGGATGGGGGGCCTGGCAGCCCCAGCATTTT
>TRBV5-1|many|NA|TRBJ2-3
CASSRTSGGGETDTQYF
TGCGCCAGCAGCCGAACCTCGGGAGGGGGCGAGACAGATACGCAGTATTTT
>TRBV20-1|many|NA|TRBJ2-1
CSAPPHNEQFF
TGCAGTGCTCCCCCTCACAATGAGCAGTTCTTC
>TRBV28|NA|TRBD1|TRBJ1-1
CASSLWGQGELATEAFF
TGTGCCAGCAGTTTATGGGGACAGGGGGAACTGGCCACTGAAGCTTTCTTT
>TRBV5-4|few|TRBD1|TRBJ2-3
CASSPRLTGGTDTQYF
TGTGCCAGCAGCCCCCGCCTGACAGGGGGCACAGATACGCAGTATTTT
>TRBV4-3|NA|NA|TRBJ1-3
CASSPLGGGNTIYF
TGCGCCAGCAGCCCGTTAGGGGGAGGAAACACCATATATTTT